Sequencing of this T cell receptor beta chain was carried out in a study of PD-1 blockade in mismatch repair-deficient tumors. About the research overall: Patients had 12 mismatch repair-deficient cancer types, all previously treated and progressing.

Profiled with immunoSEQ multiplex PCR; TCRdb holds only in-frame clones, not every one. The sample holds nearly 25,000 clones, 65% to 85% seen once. All patients were mismatch repair deficient, assessed by either PCR or immunohistochemistry. TCRs were sequenced from a few patients responding to pembrolizumab. In germline, CDR1 is SGHRS, CDR2 YFSETQ. V lost 4 bases and J 4 bases, leaving 12 bases between the germline ends. The length of the CDR3 is 14 residues. The V gene is TRBV5-1, the J gene TRBJ1-3; D may be TRBD1 (5 bases). The starting material was peripheral blood, obtained 12 weeks after starting pembrolizumab. This TCR was recovered from an adult with mismatch repair-deficient cancer. CDR3 coding DNA: TGCGCCAGCAGCCCCGGGACCGTCGGAAACACCATATATTTT. Amino acid sequence: CASSPGTVGNTIYF.